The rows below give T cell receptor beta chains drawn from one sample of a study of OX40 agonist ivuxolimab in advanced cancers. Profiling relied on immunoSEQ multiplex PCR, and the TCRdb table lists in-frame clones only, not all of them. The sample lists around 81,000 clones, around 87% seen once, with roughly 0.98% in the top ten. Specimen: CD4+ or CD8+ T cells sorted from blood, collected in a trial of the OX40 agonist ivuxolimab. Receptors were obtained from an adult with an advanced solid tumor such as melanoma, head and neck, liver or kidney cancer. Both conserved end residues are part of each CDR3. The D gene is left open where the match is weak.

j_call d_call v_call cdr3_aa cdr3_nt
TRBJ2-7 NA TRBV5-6 CASSAGPRAGSYEQYF TGTGCCAGCAGCGCGGGACCCAGAGCGGGTTCCTACGAGCAGTACTTC
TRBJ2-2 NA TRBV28 CASRTRRAGELFF TGTGCCAGCAGGACTCGGCGAGCCGGGGAGCTGTTTTTT
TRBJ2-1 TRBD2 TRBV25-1 CASSTSAPISYNEQFF TGTGCCAGCAGCACTAGCGCCCCGATTTCCTACAATGAGCAGTTCTTC
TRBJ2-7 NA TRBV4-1 CASSQGSRGSAYEQYF TGCGCCAGCAGCCAAGGGTCTAGGGGGAGTGCGTACGAGCAGTACTTC
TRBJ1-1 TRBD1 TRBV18 CASSAGTGLNTEAFF TGTGCCAGCTCAGCGGGGACAGGGTTGAACACTGAAGCTTTCTTT
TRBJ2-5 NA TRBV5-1 CASSRDLPRETQYF TGCGCCAGCAGCCGGGACCTACCAAGGGAGACCCAGTACTTC
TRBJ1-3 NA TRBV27 CASSTRQSSGNTIYF TGTGCCAGCAGTACAAGACAGAGCTCTGGAAACACCATATATTTT
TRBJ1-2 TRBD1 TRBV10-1 CAGTGGAYGYTF TGCGCCGGGACAGGGGGCGCCTATGGCTACACCTTC
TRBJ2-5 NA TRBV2 CASRMTGLGETQYF TGTGCCAGCAGGATGACAGGTCTTGGAGAGACCCAGTACTTC
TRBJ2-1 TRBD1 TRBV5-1 CASSGSGTADEQFF TGCGCCAGCAGCGGTTCCGGGACAGCGGATGAGCAGTTCTTC
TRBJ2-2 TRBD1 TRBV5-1 CASSPGTGVGGELFF TGCGCCAGCAGCCCCGGGACAGGGGTCGGCGGGGAGCTGTTTTTT
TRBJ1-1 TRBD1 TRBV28 CASRKTGGRRTEAFF TGTGCCAGCAGGAAGACAGGGGGAAGGCGGACTGAAGCTTTCTTT
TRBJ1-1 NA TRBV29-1 CSAISVSGVAGAFF TGCAGCGCAATTTCCGTTTCAGGGGTTGCTGGGGCTTTCTTT
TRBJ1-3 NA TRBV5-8 CASSRHQGLRSGNTIYF TGTGCCAGCAGCCGACACCAGGGCCTCCGCTCTGGAAACACCATATATTTT
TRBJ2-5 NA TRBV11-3 CASSLTSKETQYF TGTGCCAGCAGCCTAACTAGCAAGGAGACCCAGTACTTC